This TCR beta chain originates from a study of shared clonotypes between healthy human individuals. Study-wide points: Rarefaction indicated that sorted-subset sequencing remained incomplete although depth was large. Among a handful of donors, roughly 5.5% of naive CD4 clonotypes were found in common. It was the non-shared clonotypes that had lower generation probabilities than clonotypes shared by all four donors.

This CDR3 contains 16 residues. Losses at the gene ends were 2 bases for V and 3 bases for J; bases not matched to a gene: 6. The germline gives CDR1 SGHDT, CDR2 YYEEEE. Generated by immunoSEQ multiplex PCR, the TCRdb table keeps only in-frame clones and is missing some. This table holds 1,400,000 or so clones, approximately 98.5% found once. Details on this clone: Its target is not known.

The receptor comes from a man aged 30-40 years in good health. Sequenced sample: naive CD4+ T cells sorted from blood. Noted subset: CD45RA+ positively selected. This chain connects TRBV5-6 to TRBJ2-1; 9 nucleotides align to TRBD2. Written as DNA, the CDR3 is TGTGCCAGCAGCTTTGTAGCGGGAGTCGGCTACAATGAGCAGTTCTTC. Its translation: CASSFVAGVGYNEQFF.